The text below deals with one T cell receptor beta chain. The antigen is undetermined. These data belong to a study of cytomegalovirus exposure and HLA in healthy donors. The PCR used 60 Vbeta and 13 Jbeta primers. Clones were read by immunoSEQ multiplex PCR, and TCRdb kept only the in-frame ones, dropping some. This table holds some 170,000 clones, roughly 70% found once. Regarding the study as a whole: Available immune exposure information covered CMV serostatus only.

Trimming pared 0 bases from V and 4 bases from J, leaving 10 bases between. This CDR3 spans 14 amino acids. Germline V CDR1 and CDR2: GTSNPN, SVGIG (reference sequence). This chain links TRBV30 with TRBJ2-4, with D possibly TRBD1 on 6 matching bases. This TCR was recovered from a woman younger than 45 in good health and CMV-seronegative. Material: PBMCs. The CDR3, as DNA: TGTGCCTGGAGTGTATGGCAGGGGAAAAACATTCAGTACTTC. Its protein product is CAWSVWQGKNIQYF.